The 10 T cell receptor beta chains in this list originate from one sample, sequenced in a study of T cell responses to AZD1222 COVID-19 vaccine. Sequenced by immunoSEQ multiplex PCR; TCRdb stores in-frame clones only, minus some. The profile shows around 100,000 clones, more than 85% of them singletons. This specimen consisted of peripheral blood, obtained on day 0 of AZD1222 vaccination. These receptors originate from an adult in good health.

This chain uses TRBV11-2 with TRBJ1-2; D not certain. The CDR3 length is 16 residues. V lost 0 bases, J lost 4 bases, and 15 bases lay in between. Germline CDR1 and CDR2: SGHAT and FQNNGV. The CDR3 DNA reads as TGTGCCAGCAGCTTAGACAGTCGAGGTAGTATCTATGGCTACACCTTC. Its translation is CASSLDSRGSIYGYTF. Full variable domain (outside the CDR3, taken from reference TRBV11-2 and TRBJ1-2): EAGVAQSPRYKIIEKRQSVAFWCNPISGHATLYWYQQILGQGPKLLIQFQNNGVVDDSQLPKDRFSAERLKGVDSTLKIQPAKLEDSAVYLCASSLDSRGSIYGYTFGSGTRLTVV.

V is TRBV4-3 and J is TRBJ1-2, with 7 nucleotides matching TRBD1. V gave up 1 base and J gave up 5 bases; unmatched junction bases: 7. From germline, CDR1 is LGHNA and CDR2 YSLEER. This CDR3 region has 15 residues. In DNA form, the CDR3 reads TGCGCCAGCAGCCAAGCCTGGACAGGCCGATATGGCTACACCTTC. Protein product: CASSQAWTGRYGYTF.

The chain uses TRBV6-5 and TRBJ1-6; 7 bases are shared with TRBD1. V trimming: 6 bases; J trimming: 8 bases; junction bases outside the gene matches: 10. Germline V gene lookup returns CDR1 MNHEY and CDR2 SVGAGI. The CDR3 runs 15 residues. The CDR3 DNA reads as TGTGCCAGCAGGTACCTACAGGGGACGGATTCACCCCTCCACTTT. It is translated as CASRYLQGTDSPLHF.

The rearrangement joins TRBV6-5 to TRBJ1-1; D may be TRBD1 (5 bases). V gave up 7 bases and J gave up 1 base, with 10 bases separating them. The CDR3 runs to 13 residues. Germline V gene data show CDR1 as MNHEY and CDR2 as SVGAGI. The CDR3 coding sequence is TGTGCCAGCAACAGGATGACGAACACTGAAGCTTTCTTT. Protein: CASNRMTNTEAFF.

V gene TRBV7-2 combines with J gene TRBJ1-1; D gene ambiguous. Trimming stripped 4 bases from V and 1 base from J, with 10 bases between. This CDR3 is 14 amino acids long. CDR1 is SGHTA, CDR2 FQGNSA, per germline. The CDR3 DNA follows: TGTGCCAGCAGCTCCCGGGCGGGGAACACTGAAGCTTTCTTT. It is translated as CASSSRAGNTEAFF. The whole variable domain, filled in from reference TRBV7-2 and TRBJ1-1, reads GAGVSQSPSNKVTEKGKDVELRCDPISGHTALYWYRQSLGQGLEFLIYFQGNSAPDKSGLPSDRFSAERTGGSVSTLTIQRTQQEDSAVYLCASSSRAGNTEAFFGQGTRLTVV.

The chain has TRBV18 and TRBJ2-7, with 9 bases fitting TRBD1. The germline V gene encodes CDR1 KGHSH and CDR2 LQKENI. J was trimmed by 3 bases and V by 9 bases; bases with no gene match: 6. The CDR3 sequence is 13 residues long. CDR3 sequence reads: CASSKDRGYEQYF. DNA of the CDR3: TGTGCCAGTTCCAAGGACAGGGGCTACGAGCAGTACTTC.

The chain carries TRBV9 and TRBJ2-3; D unclear. Trimming shortened V by 3 bases and J by 7 bases, and 21 bases separated the two germline ends. Germline V lookup: CDR1 SGDLS, CDR2 YYNGEE. The CDR3 spans 16 residues. The CDR3 DNA reads TGTGCCAGCAGCGAAAGGAACGGATTAGTCACGAATACGCAGTATTTT. Translation: CASSERNGLVTNTQYF.

The chain recombines TRBV7-2 with TRBJ1-2; no clear D gene. The V gene lost 5 bases and the J gene lost 8 bases, with 18 bases spanning the gap. The CDR3 covers 14 residues. Germline V gene lookup returns CDR1 SGHTA and CDR2 FQGNSA. CDR3 residues: CASSRRNAKVGYTF. The CDR3 nucleotides are TGTGCCAGCAGCCGTAGAAATGCCAAGGTGGGCTACACCTTC.

This clone was observed once. V and J are TRBV5-6 and TRBJ1-1; D is ambiguous. Germline V gene lookup returns CDR1 SGHDT and CDR2 YYEEEE. The CDR3 is 13 residues long. The ends were cut back, 0 bases at V and 3 bases at J, with 6 bases in the middle. The CDR3 spells CASSLGWDTEAFF. DNA of the CDR3: TGTGCCAGCAGCTTGGGGTGGGACACTGAAGCTTTCTTT.

The chain employs TRBV27 and TRBJ2-7; D call uncertain. Germline CDR1 MNHEY, CDR2 SMNVEV (reference sequence). Trimming took off 2 bases at V and 2 bases at J, with 13 bases between the two ends. CDR3 length: 15 amino acids. The CDR3 nucleotides are TGTGCCAGCAGTTTAAAATCGGGTCCCGCCTACGAGCAGTACTTC. This translates into CASSLKSGPAYEQYF.